Given below is one T cell receptor (beta chain) in context. Its specificity is unknown. Clones were sequenced by immunoSEQ multiplex PCR, and TCRdb holds only the in-frame ones, with some missing. The data contain some 140,000 clones, about 87% of them singletons. This entry is derived from a study of T cell responses to AZD1222 COVID-19 vaccine. Points from the study as a whole: Vaccination with two AZD1222 doses was followed by a rise in Spike-specific TCR breadth and depth. The reported proportion of spike-specific TCRs targeting unmutated variant regions was nearly half. Only a handful of AZD1222 recipients were seropositive at baseline. Sampled repertoires all dated from after the peak T cell response.

The length of the CDR3 is 13 residues. Unmatched junction bases numbered 0, after V lost 3 bases and J lost 7 bases. Germline CDR1 reads PRHDT; CDR2 reads FYEKMQ (reference sequence). The chain joins TRBV13 to TRBJ2-1; 10 positions agree with TRBD2. Material: peripheral blood, obtained on day 0 of AZD1222 vaccination. The clonotype originates from an adult in good health. CDR3 in DNA: TGTGCCAGCAGCTTTAGCGGGGGGAATGAGCAGTTCTTC. It specifies CASSFSGGNEQFF.